These 17 T cell receptor beta chains share one sample of origin, sequenced in a study of response to subunit inactivated influenza vaccine. TCRdb reprocessed the RT-PCR reads via MiXCR and lists one record per CDR3 protein. The table shows almost 250,000 distinct CDR3 sequences, with roughly an eighth occurring only once. The source was non-naive T cells sorted from PBMCs, collected 14 to 15 days before vaccination. The receptors here all came from a man aged 50 to 60 who received an inactivated influenza vaccine.

This sequence joins TRBV9 and TRBJ1-1; no definite D call. CDR1 SGDLS and CDR2 YYNGEE come from the germline V gene. The V end was cut by 0 bases, the J end by 4 bases, with 13 bases between. This CDR3 contains 15 residues. CDR3 sequence reads: CASSVGSRRGTEAFF. DNA of the CDR3: TGTGCCAGCAGCGTAGGTTCGAGACGGGGCACTGAAGCTTTCTTT.

In its sample, this clonotype was seen a few times. The V gene is TRBV4-2, the J gene TRBJ1-3; D ambiguous. V lost 0 bases and J 0 bases, leaving 9 bases between the germline ends. Germline V gene lookup returns CDR1 LGHNA and CDR2 YNFKEQ. This CDR3 has 16 residues. The CDR3 DNA reads TGTGCCAGCAGCCAAGATCTGGGAAGCTCTGGAAACACCATATATTTT. Translated: CASSQDLGSSGNTIYF.

This clonotype was counted only a few times. This sequence joins TRBV12-3 or TRBV12-4 and TRBJ1-5; D ambiguous. The CDR3 consists of 13 residues. The ends were cut back, 3 bases at V and 5 bases at J, with 8 bases in the middle. The CDR3 DNA is TGTGCCAGCAGTTTCCCCCCTGATCAGCCCCAGCATTTT. Amino acid sequence: CASSFPPDQPQHF.

This clonotype was detected a few times. The chain joins TRBV12-3 or TRBV12-4 to TRBJ1-1, with D possibly TRBD1 on 6 matching bases. With 4 bases removed from V and 4 bases from J, the gap between germline ends came to 16 bases. There are 15 residues in the CDR3. CDR3 DNA: TGTGCCAGCAGTTATAAAACAGGGCTGGGCACTGAAGCTTTCTTT. The encoded protein is CASSYKTGLGTEAFF.

This clonotype was counted ten times or more. The chain carries TRBV3-1 and TRBJ2-7; D is perhaps TRBD1 (5 bases). The ends were cut back, 1 base at V and 7 bases at J, with 14 bases in the middle. The V gene's germline CDR1 is LGHDT and CDR2 YNNKEL (reference sequence). The CDR3 sequence is 14 residues long. This chain's CDR3 is CASSQVQAMGEQYF. CDR3 DNA: TGTGCCAGCAGCCAAGTACAGGCGATGGGGGAGCAGTACTTC.

J is TRBJ2-1 and V is TRBV6-1; D unresolved. V gave up 2 bases and J gave up 9 bases, with 8 bases separating them. Germline-derived CDR1 and CDR2 are MNHNS and SASEGT. The CDR3 is made up of 12 amino acids. The CDR3 region has the DNA TGTGCCAGCAGTGAATCTGGACCTGAGCAGTTCTTC. Translation: CASSESGPEQFF.

The V gene is TRBV18, the J gene TRBJ2-7, with D uncertain. Germline V gene data show CDR1 as KGHSH and CDR2 as LQKENI. V was trimmed by 3 bases and J by 5 bases, leaving 11 bases between them. This CDR3 is 13 amino acids long. This CDR3 is CASSPGSSHEQYF. Written as DNA, the CDR3 is TGTGCCAGCTCACCGGGCAGTTCCCACGAGCAGTACTTC.

The chain carries TRBV6-1 and TRBJ1-1, with D possibly matching TRBD1 (5 bases). The CDR3 is 14 amino acids. V was shortened by 6 bases and J by 0 bases, with 11 bases between the two germline ends. Germline assignment: CDR1 MNHNS and CDR2 SASEGT. The CDR3 here is CASSRGFLNTEAFF. CDR3 nucleotide sequence: TGTGCCAGCAGCCGGGGGTTTTTGAACACTGAAGCTTTCTTT.

V gene TRBV7-9 combines with J gene TRBJ2-4; the D is unclear. V lost 1 base, J lost 0 bases, and 13 bases lay in between. CDR1 and CDR2 (germline): SEHNR, FQNEAQ (reference sequence). The CDR3 spans 17 residues. This CDR3 is CASSLVGQRLAKNIQYF. In DNA, the CDR3 is TGTGCCAGCAGCTTAGTGGGCCAGAGACTAGCCAAAAACATTCAGTACTTC.

In this sample, this clonotype turned up many times. The V and J genes are TRBV2 and TRBJ2-7; D gene ambiguous. V dropped 6 bases and J dropped 1 base, with 13 bases sitting between them. CDR3 length: 14 residues. The germline gives CDR1 SNHLY, CDR2 FYNNEI. The CDR3 bases are TGTGCCAGCAGGGTCTACAGTTCTTCCTACGAGCAGTACTTC. This translates into CASRVYSSSYEQYF.

V and J are TRBV7-2 and TRBJ2-1; D is possibly TRBD1 (5 bases). V was shortened by 4 bases and J by 12 bases, with 10 bases between the two germline ends. The germline V gene has CDR1 SGHTA and CDR2 FQGNSA. CDR3 length: 11 residues. The CDR3 bases are TGTGCCAGCAGCTATGGGGCTTGGCAGTTCTTC. This encodes CASSYGAWQFF.

The rearrangement uses TRBV7-6 and TRBJ2-7, with D tentatively TRBD1 (6 bases). V shed 2 bases and J shed 4 bases, with 15 bases lying between them. Germline lookup yields CDR1 SGHVS and CDR2 FNYEAQ. CDR3 length: 15 amino acids. The CDR3 loop reads CASSLRNDRTYEQYF. The CDR3 DNA reads as TGTGCCAGCAGCTTAAGGAACGACAGGACTTACGAGCAGTACTTC.

V usage is TRBV25-1 and J usage is TRBJ2-7, with D uncertain. V was clipped by 4 bases and J by 0 bases, with 10 bases between them. Germline CDR1 reads MGHDK; CDR2 reads SYGVNS. CDR3 length: 14 residues. CDR3 bases: TGTGCCAGCAGTGGGTGGACGGGCTCCTACGAGCAGTACTTC. Translation: CASSGWTGSYEQYF.

This clonotype was seen more than once but under ten times. The chain combines TRBV5-1 with TRBJ2-4, with a weak D call TRBD1 (7 bases). The germline V and J ends were trimmed by 0 bases and 3 bases, with 16 bases remaining between them. The CDR3 sequence is 17 residues long. Germline V gene sequence: CDR1 SGHRS, CDR2 YFSETQ. The CDR3 DNA reads TGCGCCAGCAGCTTGGGCTCCAGGGGGGACGGCAAAAACATTCAGTACTTC. Amino acid sequence: CASSLGSRGDGKNIQYF. The whole variable domain, filled in from reference TRBV5-1 and TRBJ2-4, reads KAGVTQTPRYLIKTRGQQVTLSCSPISGHRSVSWYQQTPGQGLQFLFEYFSETQRNKGNFPGRFSGRQFSNSRSEMNVSTLELGDSALYLCASSLGSRGDGKNIQYFGAGTRLSVL.

This clonotype was recorded at least ten times. The chain uses TRBV20-1 and TRBJ2-7; D unclear. From germline, CDR1 is DFQATT and CDR2 SNEGSKA (reference sequence). Trimming removed 3 bases at V and 4 bases at J, with 10 bases between. This CDR3 is built from 12 residues. The CDR3 loop is CSARNGIYEQYF. The CDR3 nucleotides are TGCAGTGCTAGGAACGGAATTTACGAGCAGTACTTC.

Only a few counts were recorded for this clonotype. The chain uses TRBV7-9 and TRBJ2-2; D tentatively reads TRBD1 or TRBD2 (6 bases each). CDR1 and CDR2 from the germline V gene are SEHNR and FQNEAQ (reference sequence). The V end was cut by 4 bases, the J end by 7 bases, with 13 bases between. This CDR3 contains 14 residues. CDR3 loop: CASSSLGGIGELFF. The CDR3 coding sequence is TGTGCCAGCAGCTCGCTCGGGGGCATCGGGGAGCTGTTTTTT.

The chain recombines TRBV10-3 with TRBJ2-1, with TRBD2 identical over 11 bases. Germline CDR1 reads ENHRY; CDR2 reads SYGVKD. V dropped 3 bases and J dropped 5; count of bases not matched to a gene: 3. CDR3 length: 15 residues. DNA of the CDR3: TGTGCCATCAGTGATAGCGGGAGGGCCAACAATGAGCAGTTCTTC. Amino acid sequence: CAISDSGRANNEQFF.